A selection of T cell receptor beta chains follows, all from one sample in a study of T cells in placental villitis. The method was immunoSEQ multiplex PCR; TCRdb's version includes in-frame clones alone and lacks a portion of them. The sample consists of 2,500 to 3,500 clones, 65% to 75% of them appearing once. Sequenced sample: placental tissue containing maternal and fetal cells. The receptors shown here come from a human patient with infectious villitis; the placental T cells may come from both mother and fetus. CDR3s include the opening cysteine and the closing phenylalanine or tryptophan. A D gene is named only where the DNA matches it firmly. Clone size appears in some rows only: once, few, many, or a class for an expanded clone.

D	V	J	size	DNA	CDR3
-	TRBV28	TRBJ1-3	-	TGTGCCAGCAGCTACCACAGAGCTGGAAACACCATATATTTT	CASSYHRAGNTIYF
-	TRBV4-1	TRBJ1-6	once	TGCGCCAGCAGCCAACAATATAATTCACCCCTCCACTTT	CASSQQYNSPLHF
TRBD1	TRBV15	TRBJ2-7	-	TGTGCCACCAGCAGAGCTGCGGGACAGGGGACCTACGAGCAGTACTTC	CATSRAAGQGTYEQYF
-	TRBV2	TRBJ1-2	few	TGTGCCAGCGACACTACGGGGAAGGGCTACACCTTC	CASDTTGKGYTF
-	TRBV7-9	TRBJ1-4	-	TGTGCCAGCAGCTTGTGGCAGGCGGATAATGAAAAACTGTTTTTT	CASSLWQADNEKLFF
TRBD2	TRBV19	TRBJ2-3	-	TGTGCCAGTAGTGCTAGACTAGCGGTCACAGATACGCAGTATTTT	CASSARLAVTDTQYF
TRBD2	TRBV6-4	TRBJ2-2	few	TGTGCCAGCAGTGAGGTAGCGGGGCCTAACACCGGGGAGCTGTTTTTT	CASSEVAGPNTGELFF
-	TRBV2	TRBJ1-1	-	TGTGCCAGCACCAACACTGAAGCTTTCTTT	CASTNTEAFF
-	TRBV4-1	TRBJ1-3	-	TGCGCCAGCAGCCCTAGGACAGTTTCTGGAAACACCATATATTTT	CASSPRTVSGNTIYF
TRBD1	TRBV30	TRBJ2-5	once	TGTGCCTGGTATCACAGGGGGCGGGAGACCCAGTACTTC	CAWYHRGRETQYF
-	TRBV7-3	TRBJ1-1	-	TGTGCCAGCAGCTTAACGGGGGAGACTGAAGCTTTCTTT	CASSLTGETEAFF
TRBD2	TRBV25-1	TRBJ2-2	-	TGTGCCAGCGAAGGACTAGCGGTAGTGAAGGGGGAGCTGTTTTTT	CASEGLAVVKGELFF
TRBD1	TRBV6-1	TRBJ2-1	-	TGTGCCAGCAGTGAAATACCGGGACAGGGGCTAAATGAGCAGTTCTTC	CASSEIPGQGLNEQFF
TRBD2	TRBV2	TRBJ2-3	-	TGTGCCAGCAGTGGACTAGCGGGGCCAGATACGCAGTATTTT	CASSGLAGPDTQYF
-	TRBV7-9	TRBJ1-1	-	TGTGCCAGCAGCCCGTCCAACGGGGATGAAGCTTTCTTT	CASSPSNGDEAFF
TRBD2	TRBV6-4	TRBJ2-3	-	TGTGCCAGCAGACTACTAGCGGGGGAGGCAGATACGCAGTATTTT	CASRLLAGEADTQYF
-	TRBV5-1	TRBJ1-2	-	TGCGCCAGCAGCTTGTCCACAGCGAACTATGGCTACACCTTC	CASSLSTANYGYTF
TRBD1	TRBV3-1/TRBV3-2	TRBJ1-5	-	TGTGCCAGCAGCCGCGACAGGGACCAGCCCCAGCATTTT	CASSRDRDQPQHF
-	TRBV6-5	TRBJ1-5	-	TGTGCCAGCAGTTACTTCCGGAATCAGCCCCAGCATTTT	CASSYFRNQPQHF
TRBD1	TRBV7-2	TRBJ1-2	-	TGTGCCAGCAGCCAGGACCGACAGGGGGTGGATGGCTACACCTTC	CASSQDRQGVDGYTF
TRBD1	TRBV5-1	TRBJ2-7	-	TGCGCCAGCAGCCCAGCAAGGACAGGGTTTGATTACGAGCAGTACTTC	CASSPARTGFDYEQYF
TRBD2	TRBV2	TRBJ2-5	-	TGTGCCAGCAGGGGACTAGCGGGGGGCCCGGGAGAGACCCAGTACTTC	CASRGLAGGPGETQYF
TRBD1	TRBV12-5	TRBJ2-2	-	TGTGCTAGTGGTTTGGGGACAGGGCGATGGGTCACCGGGGAGCTGTTTTTT	CASGLGTGRWVTGELFF
-	TRBV14	TRBJ1-1	-	TGTGCCAGCAGCCGCGAGGGATACACTGAAGCTTTCTTT	CASSREGYTEAFF
TRBD2	TRBV5-4	TRBJ2-7	-	TGTGCCAGCAGCTTGGTCGGGAGGAACTCCTACGAGCAGTACTTC	CASSLVGRNSYEQYF